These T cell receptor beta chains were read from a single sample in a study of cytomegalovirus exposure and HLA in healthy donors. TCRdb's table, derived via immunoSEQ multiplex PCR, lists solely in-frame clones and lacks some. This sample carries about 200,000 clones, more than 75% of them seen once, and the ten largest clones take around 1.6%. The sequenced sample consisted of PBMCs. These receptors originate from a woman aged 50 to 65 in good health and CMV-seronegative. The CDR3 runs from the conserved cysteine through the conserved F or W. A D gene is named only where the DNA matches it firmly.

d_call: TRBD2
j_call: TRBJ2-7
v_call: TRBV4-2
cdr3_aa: CASSQVTSVSSYEQYF
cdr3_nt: TGTGCCAGCAGCCAAGTAACTAGCGTGAGCTCCTACGAGCAGTACTTC

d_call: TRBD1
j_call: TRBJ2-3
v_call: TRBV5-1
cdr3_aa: CASSLPSGTGVGTDTQYF
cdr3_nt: TGCGCCAGCAGCTTGCCCTCCGGGACAGGGGTTGGCACAGATACGCAGTATTTT

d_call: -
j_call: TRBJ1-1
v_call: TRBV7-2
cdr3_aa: CASSLAQMNTEAFF
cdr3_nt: TGTGCCAGCAGCTTAGCACAGATGAACACTGAAGCTTTCTTT

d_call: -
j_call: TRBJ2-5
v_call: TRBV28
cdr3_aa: CASSLSLGTQYF
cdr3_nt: TGTGCCAGCAGTTTATCCCTAGGGACCCAGTACTTC

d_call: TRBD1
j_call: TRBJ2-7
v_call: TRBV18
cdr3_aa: CASSRGPGTGGNEQYF
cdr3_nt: TGTGCCAGCTCCCGGGGGCCCGGGACAGGGGGCAACGAGCAGTACTTC

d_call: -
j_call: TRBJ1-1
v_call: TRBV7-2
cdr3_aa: CASSPASYTEAFF
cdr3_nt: TGTGCCAGCAGCCCCGCGTCGTACACTGAAGCTTTCTTT

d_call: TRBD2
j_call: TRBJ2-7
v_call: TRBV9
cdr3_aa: CASSVNLAGGPAEQYF
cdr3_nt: TGTGCCAGCAGCGTAAATCTAGCGGGAGGGCCGGCCGAGCAGTACTTC

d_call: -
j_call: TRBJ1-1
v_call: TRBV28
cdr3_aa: CASTTSRPPAAFF
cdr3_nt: TGTGCCAGCACCACTTCGCGCCCCCCCGCCGCTTTCTTT

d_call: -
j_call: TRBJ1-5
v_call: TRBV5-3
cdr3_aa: CARSFQCQKSNQPQHF
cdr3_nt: TGTGCCAGAAGCTTTCAGTGCCAGAAAAGCAATCAGCCCCAGCATTTT

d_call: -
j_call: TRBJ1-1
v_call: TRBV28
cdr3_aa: CASSSAGMNTEAFF
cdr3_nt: TGTGCCAGCAGTTCCGCCGGGATGAACACTGAAGCTTTCTTT